This T cell receptor (beta chain) emerged from a study of OX40 agonist ivuxolimab in advanced cancers. Study-wide background: Cancers in dose escalation were hepatocellular, melanoma, renal cell and head and neck. General study findings and limits: Patients who responded partially at 0.1-3.0 mg/kg showed clonal expansion ranking among the lowest. With doses of 0.1 to 3.0 mg/kg, CD4+ and CD8+ blood T cells had undergone clonal expansion by week 6.

Sequencing used immunoSEQ multiplex PCR; TCRdb keeps in-frame clones, though not all of them. This sample yields over 65,000 clones, of which just under 95% are seen a single time; about 0.34% belongs to the top ten. This clone was picked up one time. Its specificity is unknown. Germline assignment: CDR1 KGHSH and CDR2 LQKENI. The CDR3 is 15 amino acids. The V end was cut by 0 bases, the J end by 3 bases, with 10 bases between. This material consisted of CD4+ or CD8+ T cells sorted from blood, taken in a trial of the OX40 agonist ivuxolimab. This chain joins TRBV18 and TRBJ2-3, with D possibly TRBD1 on 5 matching bases. This receptor was obtained from an adult with an advanced solid tumor such as melanoma, head and neck, liver or kidney cancer. The CDR3 protein is CASSPPAGWTDTQYF. In DNA, the CDR3 is TGTGCCAGCTCACCACCGGCAGGGTGGACAGATACGCAGTATTTT.